This T cell receptor beta chain was sequenced in a study of control samples from healthy donors and cancer patients (dated by TCRdb to 2018 to 2021). The library was obtained by the immunoSEQ multiplex PCR assay. TCRdb limited this immuneACCESS table to in-frame rearrangements with V and J called. A share of clones is missing; checked studies link under half to unresolved V genes, and the rest is unexplained. In all, the sample holds more than 100,000 clones, and roughly 90% of those were seen once. About 7.9% of the sample is in the top ten clones. Trimming leaves V shorter by 5 bases and J shorter by 2 bases, with the junction holding 8 bases beyond the gene matches. The germline V gene sets CDR1 to MNHEY and CDR2 to SVGAGI. The CDR3 contains 15 residues, cysteine and phenylalanine counted. The retained sequence is limited to the CDR3, 45 bases, with the frame set at the first base. On this clone itself: Its antigen remains undetermined. No much larger clonotype is one base removed from it; base qualities were not supplied.

The TCR comes from a man in his fifties with head and neck cancer. The chain was built from TRBV6-5 and TRBJ2-7; TRBD1 matches 8 bases in the middle. Source material: PBMCs. The DNA reads as follows: TGTGCCAGCAGTCCTACTTGGGGACAGGCCTACGAGCAGTACTTC. The translation is CASSPTWGQAYEQYF.